Presented here are 24 T cell receptor beta chains from one specimen sequenced in a study of a mutant IDH1 vaccine in newly diagnosed glioma. The antigens these receptors bind are not known. Libraries were prepared by immunoSEQ multiplex PCR; TCRdb keeps only in-frame clonotypes and omits some of them. The data show some 60,000 clones, about four fifths seen once. Time point indicated: week 11, during vaccination. Doses of 300 ug of mutant IDH1 20-mer peptide were given with topical imiquimod. The sequencing here drew on PBMCs, taken from a glioma patient whose treatment included an IDH1 peptide vaccine. The source is a man aged 25 to 40 with glioma.

The gene calls are TRBV20-1 and TRBJ2-3; D gene unclear. The V end lost 2 bases, the J end lost 5 bases, and 5 bases lay between the germline ends. The CDR3 totals 11 residues. The germline V gene has CDR1 DFQATT and CDR2 SNEGSKA (reference sequence). CDR3 region: CSARQVDTQYF. For the CDR3, the DNA is TGCAGTGCTAGACAAGTAGATACGCAGTATTTT.

The chain is built from TRBV7-9 and TRBJ1-4; D perhaps matches TRBD1 (5 bases). The CDR3 extends over 13 amino acids. Germline V gene lookup returns CDR1 SEHNR and CDR2 FQNEAQ (reference sequence). Between the trimmed V and J ends, which lost 10 bases and 0 bases, there was a span of 9 bases. The CDR3: CATSTATNEKLFF. Written as DNA, the CDR3 is TGTGCCACTTCGACAGCAACTAATGAAAAACTGTTTTTT.

The CDR3 DNA reads TGTGCCAGCAGCTTAGACCCGGGACAACCACATAATTCACCCCTCCACTTT. Protein sequence: CASSLDPGQPHNSPLHF. This chain connects TRBV11-2 to TRBJ1-6; tentatively, D is TRBD1 (6 bases). The germline gives CDR1 SGHAT, CDR2 FQNNGV. The CDR3 consists of 17 residues. Trimming cost V 0 bases and J 5 bases, with 14 bases left between them.

In nucleotides, the CDR3 is TGTGCCAGCAGAACCATGGGGGAGAGCACAGATACGCAGTATTTT. This codes for CASRTMGESTDTQYF. The chain employs TRBV5-4 and TRBJ2-3, with D possibly called TRBD1 or TRBD2 (5 bases each). CDR1 and CDR2 from the germline V gene are SGHNT and YYREEE (reference sequence). The V gene lost 5 bases and the J gene lost 0 bases, with 13 bases spanning the gap. The CDR3 loop spans 15 amino acids.

The CDR3 loop reads CASSVVGGRPDYGYTF. CDR3 nucleotides: TGTGCCAGCAGCGTAGTCGGGGGGCGCCCGGACTATGGCTACACCTTC. This chain joins TRBV9 and TRBJ1-2; perhaps TRBD1 as D (6 bases). Trimming left V 0 bases short and J 3 bases short, with 15 bases between. The CDR3 loop spans 16 amino acids. CDR1 and CDR2 (germline): SGDLS, YYNGEE.

V and J are TRBV6-1 and TRBJ2-2; D unclear. Trimming cost V 2 bases and J 6 bases, with 7 bases left between them. The germline V gene encodes CDR1 MNHNS and CDR2 SASEGT. The CDR3 loop spans 13 amino acids. The CDR3 sequence: CASSESRPGELFF. The CDR3 region has the DNA TGTGCCAGCAGTGAATCGCGTCCCGGGGAGCTGTTTTTT.

The chain recombines TRBV7-2 with TRBJ2-3; D not resolved. The V gene lost 2 bases and the J gene lost 5 bases, with 2 bases spanning the gap. Germline assignment: CDR1 SGHTA and CDR2 FQGNSA. This CDR3 has 11 residues. The CDR3 DNA sequence: TGTGCCAGCAGCTTAAGAGATACGCAGTATTTT. Residues: CASSLRDTQYF.

The chain uses TRBV28 and TRBJ1-2; D is possibly TRBD1 (6 bases). The germline V gene has CDR1 MDHEN and CDR2 SYDVKM. V gave up 2 bases and J gave up 8 bases, with 12 bases separating them. The CDR3 totals 13 residues. CDR3 nucleotide sequence: TGTGCCAGCAGTTTACAAAGGGGGGGAGGCTACACCTTC. Translation gives CASSLQRGGGYTF.

This clone was counted between two and nine times. This chain links TRBV5-4 with TRBJ1-6; possible D gene TRBD1, 5 bases. Germline CDR1 SGHNT, CDR2 YYREEE (reference sequence). The germline V and J ends were trimmed by 4 bases and 5 bases, with 10 bases remaining between them. The CDR3 runs to 14 residues. CDR3 loop: CASSKGSNNSPLHF. The CDR3 bases are TGTGCCAGCAGCAAGGGGTCTAATAATTCACCCCTCCACTTT.

The chain links TRBV2 to TRBJ2-5; a possible D gene is TRBD2 (5 bases). This CDR3 comprises 15 residues. Per germline, CDR1 SNHLY and CDR2 FYNNEI. The V end was cut by 3 bases, the J end by 0 bases, with 11 bases between. The CDR3 DNA sequence: TGTGCCAGCAGTGACCCGAGGGTGTACCAAGAGACCCAGTACTTC. Protein: CASSDPRVYQETQYF.

J is TRBJ2-3 and V is TRBV7-2; 8 bases agree with TRBD2. The CDR3 totals 16 residues. Losses at the gene ends were 5 bases for V and 1 base for J; bases not matched to a gene: 8. In germline, CDR1 is SGHTA, CDR2 FQGNSA. The CDR3 spells CASSPWGRGGTDTQYF. In nucleotides, the CDR3 is TGTGCCAGCAGCCCATGGGGGCGGGGGGGCACAGATACGCAGTATTTT.

To note about this clone: The same CDR3 is also encoded by other DNA sequences in this sample. The chain has TRBV29-1 and TRBJ2-2, with D possibly matching TRBD2 (6 bases). CDR3 length: 16 amino acids. Trimming left V 0 bases short and J 6 bases short, with 17 bases between. Germline CDR1 reads SQVTM; CDR2 reads ANQGSEA. The CDR3 bases are TGCAGCGTTGAAGAAAAAGGACGGTCGGGGGCCGGGGAGCTGTTTTTT. Its translation: CSVEEKGRSGAGELFF.

The genes are TRBV5-1 and TRBJ2-2; maybe TRBD2 (5 bases). The germline V gene has CDR1 SGHRS and CDR2 YFSETQ. V was cut by 5 bases and J by 8 bases, with 13 bases left in between. CDR3 length: 13 amino acids. This CDR3 reads CASRTEGTGELFF. CDR3 bases: TGCGCCAGCAGAACTGAGGGCACTGGGGAGCTGTTTTTT. Complete variable domain (other parts from reference TRBV5-1 and TRBJ2-2): KAGVTQTPRYLIKTRGQQVTLSCSPISGHRSVSWYQQTPGQGLQFLFEYFSETQRNKGNFPGRFSGRQFSNSRSEMNVSTLELGDSALYLCASRTEGTGELFFGEGSRLTVL.

This chain uses TRBV19 with TRBJ1-4; TRBD1 agrees at 9 bases. Trimming took 3 bases from V and 10 from J; bases not matched to a gene: 3. The CDR3 covers 13 residues. CDR1 and CDR2 (germline): LNHDA, SQIVND (reference sequence). The CDR3 DNA is TGTGCCAGTAGTATGGGGGACAGGGCAAAACTGTTTTTT. Its translation is CASSMGDRAKLFF.

The rearrangement links TRBV30 to TRBJ2-1; D unresolved. The germline gives CDR1 GTSNPN, CDR2 SVGIG (reference sequence). Trimming pared 5 bases from V and 1 base from J, leaving 9 bases between. This CDR3 has 13 amino acids. CDR3 loop: CAWSLSSYNEQFF. The CDR3 DNA reads as TGTGCCTGGTCACTGAGTTCCTACAATGAGCAGTTCTTC.

This clone has only one observation. The same CDR3 can be traced to other DNA sequences in this sample. The chain couples TRBV9 to TRBJ2-7; possible D gene TRBD2, 5 bases. Trimming stripped 3 bases from V and 4 bases from J, with 8 bases between. CDR1 and CDR2 (germline): SGDLS, YYNGEE. The CDR3 extends over 12 amino acids. In DNA form, the CDR3 reads TGTGCCAGCAGCGGGAGAGGGTACGAGCAGTACTTC. It is translated as CASSGRGYEQYF.

The CDR3 region is CASSVEPAPGTSYEQYF. CDR3 coding DNA: TGTGCCAGCAGCGTAGAGCCAGCTCCGGGTACCTCCTACGAGCAGTACTTC. The chain has TRBV9 and TRBJ2-5; no clear D. The J call could be wrong; TRBJ2-7 is a better fit for the DNA end. Germline loops: CDR1 SGDLS, CDR2 YYNGEE. This CDR3 contains 17 residues.

This clone came up once. The rearrangement joins TRBV5-5 to TRBJ1-1; D gene unclear. Germline CDR1 reads SGHKS; CDR2 reads YYEKEE (reference sequence). This CDR3 contains 15 residues. Trimming stripped 0 bases from V and 4 bases from J, with 13 bases between. CDR3 loop: CASSLGGKSGTEAFF. The CDR3 region has the DNA TGTGCCAGCAGCTTGGGTGGAAAATCGGGCACTGAAGCTTTCTTT.

The rearrangement joins TRBV7-2 to TRBJ2-5; 8 positions agree with TRBD1. The ends lost 6 bases at V and 0 bases at J; junction bases unmatched: 9. Germline CDR1 reads SGHTA; CDR2 reads FQGNSA. This CDR3 region has 16 residues. The CDR3 region is CASSRTGSLYQETQYF. The CDR3 DNA reads TGTGCCAGCAGTCGGACAGGGAGTTTGTACCAAGAGACCCAGTACTTC.

The gene calls are TRBV7-7 and TRBJ1-3; D gene unclear. Germline V CDR1 and CDR2: SSHAT, FNYEAQ (reference sequence). V was trimmed by 6 bases and J by 0 bases, leaving 9 bases between them. There are 14 residues in the CDR3. The chain's CDR3 is CASSMTDSGNTIYF. DNA for the CDR3: TGTGCCAGCAGTATGACGGACTCTGGAAACACCATATATTTT.

The chain carries TRBV7-9 and TRBJ2-7; 14 bases fit TRBD2. CDR1 is SEHNR and CDR2 is FQNEAQ in the germline V gene (reference sequence). There are 15 residues in the CDR3. V shed 5 bases and J 3 bases; nucleotides not matched to a gene: 3. The CDR3 nucleotides are TGTGCCAGCAGCCTAGGACTAGCGGGAGGCTACGAGCAGTACTTC. It translates to CASSLGLAGGYEQYF.

V gene TRBV2 combines with J gene TRBJ1-4, with D hard to call. Trimming stripped 5 bases from V and 4 bases from J, with 8 bases between. Germline V gene sequence: CDR1 SNHLY, CDR2 FYNNEI. This CDR3 is 13 amino acids long. The CDR3 protein is CASSTSYNEKLFF. In DNA, the CDR3 is TGTGCCAGCAGTACATCCTATAATGAAAAACTGTTTTTT.

The V and J genes are TRBV6-6 and TRBJ2-5, with D uncertain. Trimming left V 0 bases short and J 5 bases short, with 4 bases between. CDR3 length: 12 residues. From germline, CDR1 is MNHNY and CDR2 SVGAGI (reference sequence). The CDR3 bases are TGTGCCAGCAGTTACTCCAGTGAGACCCAGTACTTC. Encoded protein: CASSYSSETQYF.

The V and J genes are TRBV6-1 and TRBJ2-2, with D hard to call. This CDR3 is built from 17 residues. Germline V gene lookup returns CDR1 MNHNS and CDR2 SASEGT. V shed 3 bases and J shed 1 base, with 15 bases lying between them. Here the CDR3 reads CASSDGSGLLNTGELFF. In nucleotides, the CDR3 is TGTGCCAGCAGTGATGGGTCTGGCCTACTGAACACCGGGGAGCTGTTTTTT.